This T cell receptor beta chain was sequenced for a study of blood T cell repertoires in COVID-19. Study as a whole: There were acute and convalescent COVID-19 samples, and they came from the United States, Italy and Spain. T cells, B-cell-depleted T cells, or PBMCs supplied cDNA or gDNA.

Per the original methods: Cell counts per sample came from amplifying reference gene primers. Profiling relied on immunoSEQ multiplex PCR, and the TCRdb table lists in-frame clones only, not all of them. V, J and clone size reflect that table, while D and trimming were determined from the DNA. The table lists 250,000 to 350,000 clones, 87% of them singletons, with roughly 2% in the top ten. With 4 bases removed from V and 0 bases from J, the gap between germline ends came to 11 bases. The CDR3 extends over 14 amino acids. In germline, CDR1 is SGHRS, CDR2 YFSETQ. This clonotype originated in a woman aged 50 to 60 who had recovered from COVID-19. The chain employs TRBV5-1 and TRBJ2-7; D might be TRBD2 (5 bases). Sequenced sample: peripheral blood. CDR3 DNA: TGCGCCAGCAGCCGAACGGACTTCTCCTACGAGCAGTACTTC. It is translated as CASSRTDFSYEQYF.